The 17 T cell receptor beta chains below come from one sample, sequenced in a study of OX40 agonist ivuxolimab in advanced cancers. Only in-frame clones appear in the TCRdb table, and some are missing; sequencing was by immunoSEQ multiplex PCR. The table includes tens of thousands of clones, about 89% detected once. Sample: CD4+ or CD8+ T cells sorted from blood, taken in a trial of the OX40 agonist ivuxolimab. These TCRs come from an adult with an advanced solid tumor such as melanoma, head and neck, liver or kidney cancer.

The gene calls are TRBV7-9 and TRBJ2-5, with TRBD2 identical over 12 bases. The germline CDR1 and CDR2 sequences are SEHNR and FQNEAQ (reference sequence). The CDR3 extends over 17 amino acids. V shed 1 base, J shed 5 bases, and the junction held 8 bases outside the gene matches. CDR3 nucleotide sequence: TGTGCCAGCAGCTTAGGAGTGTCTAGCGGGAGGGTGGAGACCCAGTACTTC. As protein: CASSLGVSSGRVETQYF.

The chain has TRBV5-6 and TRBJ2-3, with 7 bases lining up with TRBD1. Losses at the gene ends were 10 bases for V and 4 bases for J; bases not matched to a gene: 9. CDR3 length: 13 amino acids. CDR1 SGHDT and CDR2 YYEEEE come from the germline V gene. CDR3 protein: CASSPQGADTQYF. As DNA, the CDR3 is TGTGCCTCCTCCCCCCAGGGGGCAGATACGCAGTATTTT.

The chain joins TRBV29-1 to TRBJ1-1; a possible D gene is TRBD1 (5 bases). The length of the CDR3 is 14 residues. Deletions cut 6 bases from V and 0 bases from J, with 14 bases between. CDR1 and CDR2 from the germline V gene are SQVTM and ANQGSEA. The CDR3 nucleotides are TGCAGCGTCGTGCCGGCAGGGCTGAACACTGAAGCTTTCTTT. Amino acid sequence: CSVVPAGLNTEAFF.

CDR3 sequence: CAWGRERLSGANVLTF. As DNA, the CDR3 is TGTGCCTGGGGTCGGGAGAGACTCTCTGGGGCCAACGTCCTGACTTTC. V is TRBV30 and J is TRBJ2-6, with D possibly matching TRBD2 (6 bases). V lost 5 bases, J lost 0 bases, and 14 bases lay in between. This CDR3 region has 16 residues. Germline values: CDR1 GTSNPN, CDR2 SVGIG (reference sequence).

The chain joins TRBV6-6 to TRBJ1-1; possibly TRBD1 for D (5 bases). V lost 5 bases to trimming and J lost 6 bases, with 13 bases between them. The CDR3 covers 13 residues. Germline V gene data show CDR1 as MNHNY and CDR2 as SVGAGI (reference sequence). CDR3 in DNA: TGTGCCAGCAGTGGGCAGGGTGGGGCTGAAGCTTTCTTT. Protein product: CASSGQGGAEAFF.

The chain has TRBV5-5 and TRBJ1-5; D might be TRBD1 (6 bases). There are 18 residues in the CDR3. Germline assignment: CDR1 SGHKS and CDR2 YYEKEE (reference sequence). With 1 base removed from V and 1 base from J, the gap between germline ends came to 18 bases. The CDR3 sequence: CASSLRPIPGASNQPQHF. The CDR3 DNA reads TGTGCCAGCAGCTTGAGACCAATCCCGGGGGCCAGCAATCAGCCCCAGCATTTT.

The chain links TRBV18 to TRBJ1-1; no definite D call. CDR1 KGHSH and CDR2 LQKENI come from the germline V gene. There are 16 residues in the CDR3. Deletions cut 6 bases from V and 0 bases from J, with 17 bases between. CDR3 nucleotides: TGTGCCAGCTCCCCTGCCACGGGAGGGTTGAACACTGAAGCTTTCTTT. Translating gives CASSPATGGLNTEAFF. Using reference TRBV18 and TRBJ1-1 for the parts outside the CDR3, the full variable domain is NAGVMQNPRHLVRRRGQEARLRCSPMKGHSHVYWYRQLPEEGLKFMVYLQKENIIDESGMPKERFSAEFPKEGPSILRIQQVVRGDSAAYFCASSPATGGLNTEAFFGQGTRLTVV.

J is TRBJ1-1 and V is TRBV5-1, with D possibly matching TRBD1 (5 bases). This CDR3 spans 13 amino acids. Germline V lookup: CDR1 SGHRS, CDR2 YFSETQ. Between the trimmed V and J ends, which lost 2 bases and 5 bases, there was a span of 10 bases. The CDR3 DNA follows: TGCGCCAGCAGCTTTACCGGGGGGACTGAAGCTTTCTTT. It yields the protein CASSFTGGTEAFF.

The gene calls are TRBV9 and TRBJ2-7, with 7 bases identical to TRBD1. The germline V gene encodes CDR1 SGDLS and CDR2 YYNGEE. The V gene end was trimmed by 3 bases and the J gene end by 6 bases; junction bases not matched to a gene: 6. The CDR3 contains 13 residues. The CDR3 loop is CASSARTGGEQYF. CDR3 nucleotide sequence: TGTGCCAGCAGCGCTAGGACAGGCGGCGAGCAGTACTTC. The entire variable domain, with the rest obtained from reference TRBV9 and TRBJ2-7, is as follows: DSGVTQTPKHLITATGQRVTLRCSPRSGDLSVYWYQQSLDQGLQFLIQYYNGEERAKGNILERFSAQQFPDLHSELNLSSLELGDSALYFCASSARTGGEQYFGPGTRLTVT.

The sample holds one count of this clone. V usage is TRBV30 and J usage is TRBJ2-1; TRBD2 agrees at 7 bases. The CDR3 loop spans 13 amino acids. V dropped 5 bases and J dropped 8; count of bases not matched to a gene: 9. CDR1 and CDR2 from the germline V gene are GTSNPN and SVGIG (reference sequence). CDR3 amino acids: CAWGRTGGHEQFF. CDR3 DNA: TGTGCCTGGGGCCGAACGGGAGGACATGAGCAGTTCTTC. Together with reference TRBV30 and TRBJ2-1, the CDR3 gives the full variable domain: SQTIHQWPATLVQPVGSPLSLECTVEGTSNPNLYWYRQAAGRGLQLLFYSVGIGQISSEVPQNLSASRPQDRQFILSSKKLLLSDSGFYLCAWGRTGGHEQFFGPGTRLTVL.

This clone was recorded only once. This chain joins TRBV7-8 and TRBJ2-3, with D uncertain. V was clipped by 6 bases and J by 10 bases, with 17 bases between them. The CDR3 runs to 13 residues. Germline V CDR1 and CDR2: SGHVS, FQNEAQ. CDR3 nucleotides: TGTGCCAGCAGTTCTCGACTCCAGTTGGCGCAGTATTTT. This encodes CASSSRLQLAQYF.

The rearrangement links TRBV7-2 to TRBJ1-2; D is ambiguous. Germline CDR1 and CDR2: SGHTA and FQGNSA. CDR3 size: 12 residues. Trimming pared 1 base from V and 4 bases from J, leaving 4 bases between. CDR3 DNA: TGTGCCAGCAGCTTAGAAGGCTATGGCTACACCTTC. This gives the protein CASSLEGYGYTF.

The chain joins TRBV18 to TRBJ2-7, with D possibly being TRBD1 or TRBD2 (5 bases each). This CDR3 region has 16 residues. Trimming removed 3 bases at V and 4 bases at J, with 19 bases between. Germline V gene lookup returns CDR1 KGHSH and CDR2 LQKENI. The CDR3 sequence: CASSPANRDGMYEQYF. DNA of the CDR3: TGTGCCAGCTCACCCGCCAACCGGGACGGGATGTACGAGCAGTACTTC.

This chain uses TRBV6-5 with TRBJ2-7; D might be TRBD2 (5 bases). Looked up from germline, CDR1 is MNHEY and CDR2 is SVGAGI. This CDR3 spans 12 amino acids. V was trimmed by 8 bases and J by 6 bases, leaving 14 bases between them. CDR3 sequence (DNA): TGTGCCAGCCGGGGTCGAAGGAGCGAGCAGTACTTC. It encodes CASRGRRSEQYF.

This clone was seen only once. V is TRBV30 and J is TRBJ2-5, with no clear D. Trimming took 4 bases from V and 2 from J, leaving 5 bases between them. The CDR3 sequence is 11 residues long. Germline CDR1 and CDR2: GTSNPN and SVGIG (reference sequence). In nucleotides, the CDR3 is TGTGCCTGGACAGGTCAAGAGACCCAGTACTTC. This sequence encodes CAWTGQETQYF. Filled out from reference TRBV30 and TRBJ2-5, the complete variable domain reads SQTIHQWPATLVQPVGSPLSLECTVEGTSNPNLYWYRQAAGRGLQLLFYSVGIGQISSEVPQNLSASRPQDRQFILSSKKLLLSDSGFYLCAWTGQETQYFGPGTRLLVL.

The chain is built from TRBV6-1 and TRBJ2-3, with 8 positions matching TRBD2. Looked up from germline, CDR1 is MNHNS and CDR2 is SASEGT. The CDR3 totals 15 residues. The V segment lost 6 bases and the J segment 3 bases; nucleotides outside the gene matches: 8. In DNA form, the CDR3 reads TGTGCCAGCAGCGCCCAGCGCGGGAGGACAGATACGCAGTATTTT. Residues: CASSAQRGRTDTQYF.

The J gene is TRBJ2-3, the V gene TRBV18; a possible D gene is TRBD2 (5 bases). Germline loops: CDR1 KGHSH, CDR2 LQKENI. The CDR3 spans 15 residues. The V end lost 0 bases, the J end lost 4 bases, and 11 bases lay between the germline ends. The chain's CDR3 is CASSPPSAASDTQYF. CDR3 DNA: TGTGCCAGCTCACCACCTAGCGCCGCCTCAGATACGCAGTATTTT.